What follows are 23 T cell receptor beta chains derived from one specimen sequenced in a study of technical replicates of blood from several donors listed by TCRdb under 2017. The library was generated by the immunoSEQ multiplex PCR assay. The source is immuneACCESS, and TCRdb retained only in-frame sequences with V and J called. Part of the clones is not carried over; for the studies checked, unresolved V genes explain less than half of this, and the remainder is unexplained. Recorded for this sample are tens of thousands of clones; approximately 91% of them occurred a single time. The ten largest clones add up to roughly 0.37% of the sample. Sequencing was carried out using T cells isolated from PBMCs. The receptors derive from a human donor in good health.

V usage is TRBV29-1 and J usage is TRBJ2-7; 8 nucleotides match TRBD1. This CDR3 comprises 14 residues. Per the germline V gene, CDR1 is SQVTM and CDR2 is ANQGSEA. Trimming removed 4 bases from V and 7 bases from J; junction bases left unmatched: 12. The DNA for the CDR3 is TGCAGCGTTGCCGAGGGGCAGGGGGCAGAAGAGCAGTACTTC. Protein: CSVAEGQGAEEQYF.

The chain employs TRBV19 and TRBJ1-1; a possible D gene is TRBD1 (5 bases). Trimming cost V 3 bases and J 4 bases, with 9 bases left between them. The CDR3 loop spans 13 amino acids. The germline V gene encodes CDR1 LNHDA and CDR2 SQIVND (reference sequence). The CDR3: CASSMWGGTEAFF. The CDR3 coding sequence is TGTGCCAGTAGTATGTGGGGGGGCACTGAAGCTTTCTTT. The variable domain in full, with the rest retrieved from reference TRBV19 and TRBJ1-1, is DGGITQSPKYLFRKEGQNVTLSCEQNLNHDAMYWYRQDPGQGLRLIYYSQIVNDFQKGDIAEGYSVSREKKESFPLTVTSAQKNPTAFYLCASSMWGGTEAFFGQGTRLTVV.

The CDR3 DNA follows: TGTGCCAGCAGTTACTCATCAGGGTCCTCCAATTCGGCCCAGCATTTT. It encodes CASSYSSGSSNSAQHF. The chain joins TRBV6-5 to TRBJ1-5, with D tentatively TRBD1 (5 bases). CDR1 and CDR2 (germline): MNHEY, SVGAGI. The V gene lost 0 bases and the J gene lost 11 bases, with 20 bases spanning the gap. This CDR3 has 16 amino acids.

V and J are TRBV7-2 and TRBJ2-1, with TRBD2 matching 9 bases. Germline trimming cut 5 bases from V and 6 bases from J; bases unmatched to any gene: 11. The germline V gene has CDR1 SGHTA and CDR2 FQGNSA. There are 16 residues in the CDR3. The CDR3 DNA follows: TGTGCCAGCAGCCCGATAGCGGGAGTCCCCTCCAATGAGCAGTTCTTC. It translates to CASSPIAGVPSNEQFF.

The chain has TRBV7-9 and TRBJ2-7; 10 bases agree with TRBD2. This CDR3 is built from 17 residues. V shed 3 bases, J shed 6 bases, and the junction held 14 bases outside the gene matches. The V gene's germline CDR1 is SEHNR and CDR2 FQNEAQ (reference sequence). CDR3 loop: CASSFNPSFTSGTEQYF. DNA of the CDR3: TGTGCCAGCAGCTTTAATCCTTCCTTTACTAGCGGGACCGAGCAGTACTTC.

The chain links TRBV9 to TRBJ1-2; 8 bases agree with TRBD1. Germline lookup yields CDR1 SGDLS and CDR2 YYNGEE. The CDR3 has 16 residues. V lost 1 base to trimming and J lost 0 bases; unmatched junction nucleotides: 5. CDR3 amino acids: CASSVNRGEANYGYTF. The CDR3 DNA is TGTGCCAGCAGCGTAAACAGGGGGGAGGCTAACTATGGCTACACCTTC.

This sequence joins TRBV6-5 and TRBJ1-1; D is perhaps TRBD1 (5 bases). Germline V gene lookup returns CDR1 MNHEY and CDR2 SVGAGI. The V and J ends lost 3 bases and 12 bases respectively, with 14 bases between them. This CDR3 has 12 residues. The CDR3 DNA reads as TGTGCCAGCAGTTATAATCAGGGCACGACTTTCTTT. Translating gives CASSYNQGTTFF.

This clone is a singleton in its sample. The rearrangement joins TRBV7-2 to TRBJ1-2, with TRBD1 identical over 8 bases. V dropped 5 bases and J dropped 8; count of bases not matched to a gene: 4. The germline V gene has CDR1 SGHTA and CDR2 FQGNSA. The CDR3 consists of 12 residues. The CDR3 nucleotides are TGTGCCAGCAGCCGACAGGGGATCGGCTACACCTTC. It translates to CASSRQGIGYTF. Based on the CDR3 plus reference TRBV7-2 and TRBJ1-2, the full variable domain is GAGVSQSPSNKVTEKGKDVELRCDPISGHTALYWYRQSLGQGLEFLIYFQGNSAPDKSGLPSDRFSAERTGGSVSTLTIQRTQQEDSAVYLCASSRQGIGYTFGSGTRLTVV.

V and J are TRBV20-1 and TRBJ1-1; a possible D gene is TRBD1 (5 bases). The germline gives CDR1 DFQATT, CDR2 SNEGSKA (reference sequence). The V end lost 6 bases, the J end lost 11 bases, and 13 bases lay between the germline ends. The CDR3 covers 10 residues. The CDR3 here is CSATGRAAFF. CDR3 nucleotides: TGCAGTGCCACGGGCAGGGCGGCTTTCTTT.

The V gene is TRBV19, the J gene TRBJ1-1; 8 bases match TRBD1. Per the germline V gene, CDR1 is LNHDA and CDR2 is SQIVND (reference sequence). This CDR3 region has 14 residues. V gave up 4 bases and J gave up 2 bases; unmatched junction bases: 3. The CDR3, as DNA: TGTGCCAGTAGTAGGGGACAGGTTAACACTGAAGCTTTCTTT. Amino acids: CASSRGQVNTEAFF.

The V call is TRBV25-1, the J call TRBJ2-5; maybe TRBD2 (5 bases). The V end was cut by 5 bases, the J end by 7 bases, with 5 bases between. Germline V gene data show CDR1 as MGHDK and CDR2 as SYGVNS. The CDR3 extends over 10 amino acids. CDR3 sequence reads: CASSRGTQYF. The CDR3 DNA sequence: TGTGCCAGCAGTCGGGGGACCCAGTACTTC.

The gene calls are TRBV7-3 and TRBJ2-5; TRBD1 matches 9 bases. J lost 5 bases, V lost 6 bases, and 10 bases had no gene match. CDR1 and CDR2 (germline): SGHTA, FQGTGA. The CDR3 is 15 residues long. The CDR3 nucleotides are TGTGCCAGCAGTTCCGGGACAGGGAGTTTGGAGACCCAGTACTTC. Amino acids: CASSSGTGSLETQYF.

This rearrangement joins TRBV7-2 to TRBJ2-7, with D possibly TRBD1 on 6 matching bases. The ends were cut back, 5 bases at V and 2 bases at J, with 7 bases in the middle. CDR1 is SGHTA, CDR2 FQGNSA, per germline. The CDR3 sequence is 12 residues long. The CDR3 sequence: CASSRDTYEQYF. In DNA form, the CDR3 reads TGTGCCAGCAGCCGGGACACCTACGAGCAGTACTTC.

The chain recombines TRBV14 with TRBJ1-2, with 7 bases identical to TRBD1. The CDR3 consists of 15 residues. The trim removed 4 bases at V and 8 bases at J, leaving 13 bases unmatched. From germline, CDR1 is SGHDN and CDR2 FVKESK. The CDR3 sequence is CASSRFQGEKDGYTF. The CDR3 bases are TGTGCCAGCAGCCGATTCCAGGGGGAGAAAGACGGCTACACCTTC.

The V and J genes are TRBV29-1 and TRBJ2-4, with 8 bases fitting TRBD2. The germline V gene encodes CDR1 SQVTM and CDR2 ANQGSEA. CDR3 length equals 17 residues. V lost 7 bases, J lost 6 bases, and 20 bases stayed unmatched. The CDR3 sequence is CSANAGRGLEKGNIQYF. The CDR3 DNA sequence: TGCAGCGCCAACGCGGGACGGGGACTAGAAAAAGGAAACATTCAGTACTTC.

The chain couples TRBV18 to TRBJ2-1; 10 positions agree with TRBD2. The CDR3 totals 15 residues. The germline V gene encodes CDR1 KGHSH and CDR2 LQKENI. V lost 2 bases, J lost 12 bases, and 10 bases stayed unmatched. CDR3 residues: CASSPTSGAEGGQFF. DNA for the CDR3: TGTGCCAGCTCACCAACTAGCGGGGCCGAGGGGGGGCAGTTCTTC. Complete variable domain (other parts from reference TRBV18 and TRBJ2-1): NAGVMQNPRHLVRRRGQEARLRCSPMKGHSHVYWYRQLPEEGLKFMVYLQKENIIDESGMPKERFSAEFPKEGPSILRIQQVVRGDSAAYFCASSPTSGAEGGQFFGPGTRLTVL.

The chain joins TRBV5-8 to TRBJ2-1, with a tentative D call TRBD2 (6 bases). Germline-derived CDR1 and CDR2 are SGHTS and YDEGEE. CDR3 length: 18 amino acids. V lost 0 bases and J 1 base, leaving 17 bases between the germline ends. The CDR3 region has the DNA TGTGCCAGCAGCTTGGAGTTTGGGCGGGGCGTATCCTACAATGAGCAGTTCTTC. Amino acids: CASSLEFGRGVSYNEQFF.

The V gene is TRBV10-2, the J gene TRBJ1-1, with no clear D. CDR1 and CDR2 (germline): WSHSY, SAAADI. V lost 7 bases and J lost 1, with 10 bases in between. This CDR3 contains 13 residues. CDR3 in amino acids: CASTYGWNTEAFF. CDR3 DNA sequence: TGCGCCAGCACCTACGGGTGGAACACTGAAGCTTTCTTT.

The chain combines TRBV5-1 with TRBJ2-7; TRBD2 might be the D (6 bases). CDR3 length: 13 amino acids. Germline values: CDR1 SGHRS, CDR2 YFSETQ. The ends were cut back, 4 bases at V and 3 bases at J, with 11 bases in the middle. The CDR3 spells CASSPLGGYEQYF. Written as DNA, the CDR3 is TGCGCCAGCAGCCCCCTCGGGGGCTACGAGCAGTACTTC. The variable domain in full, with the rest retrieved from reference TRBV5-1 and TRBJ2-7, is KAGVTQTPRYLIKTRGQQVTLSCSPISGHRSVSWYQQTPGQGLQFLFEYFSETQRNKGNFPGRFSGRQFSNSRSEMNVSTLELGDSALYLCASSPLGGYEQYFGPGTRLTVT.

J is TRBJ1-2 and V is TRBV29-1; 10 bases map to TRBD1. Germline V CDR1 and CDR2: SQVTM, ANQGSEA. This CDR3 spans 16 amino acids. V shed 7 bases and J 5 bases; nucleotides not matched to a gene: 16. The CDR3 protein is CSALGGTGEKGYGYTF. The CDR3 coding sequence is TGCAGCGCCCTTGGGGGGACAGGGGAGAAGGGATATGGCTACACCTTC.

V is TRBV10-2 and J is TRBJ2-7; TRBD2 aligns across 10 bases. Germline V gene data show CDR1 as WSHSY and CDR2 as SAAADI. With 7 bases clipped from V and 0 bases from J, the junction kept 6 bases outside the gene matches. The CDR3 length is 15 residues. The CDR3: CASKGLAASSYEQYF. CDR3 coding DNA: TGCGCCAGCAAAGGACTAGCGGCGAGCTCCTACGAGCAGTACTTC.

The chain couples TRBV21-1 to TRBJ2-7; the DNA was not used to check the table's D call, TRBD2. TRBV21-1 is a pseudogene. The CDR3 has 16 residues. Here the CDR3 DNA reads TGTGCCAGCAGCAAAGCGCTCGGAGGGGACTCCTACGAGCAGTACTTC. Amino acid sequence: CASSKALGGDSYEQYF.

This clone was detected only once. This CDR3 is CAWEAGTGRQPQHF. For the CDR3, the DNA is TGTGCCTGGGAAGCCGGGACAGGGAGGCAGCCCCAGCATTTT. This sequence joins TRBV30 and TRBJ1-5; 9 nucleotides agree with TRBD1. V lost 5 bases, J lost 7 bases, and 9 bases stayed unmatched. Germline V gene sequence: CDR1 GTSNPN, CDR2 SVGIG (reference sequence). The CDR3 has 14 amino acids.